This T cell receptor (beta chain) was retrieved from a study of T cells after yellow fever vaccination. Study-wide background: The SMART-Seq v4 Ultra Low Input method served to prepare the low-cell-number fractions.

Each CDR3 protein gets one entry after TCRdb re-called the 5' RACE reads with MiXCR. The sample gives over 250,000 distinct CDR3 sequences, approximately 4% of which show up once; 20% to 25% is in the top ten. This clonotype was observed many times. The source of this sequence is a man between 18 and 29 years old who received the YFV17D yellow fever vaccine. The sample consisted of PBMCs, taken 5 days after the yellow fever booster vaccination.

DNA for the CDR3: TGTGCCAGCAGTTTCCAGGAGCGTGAAAAACTGTTTTTT. As protein: CASSFQEREKLFF. The V call is TRBV27, the J call TRBJ1-4; D is unclear. Germline CDR1 is MNHEY and CDR2 is SMNVEV (reference sequence). CDR3 size: 13 residues. Trimming took 3 bases from V and 7 from J, leaving 9 bases between them.